Shown below are 21 T cell receptor beta chains from a single sample sequenced in a study of cytomegalovirus exposure and HLA in healthy donors. PCR primers comprised 60 Vbeta and 13 Jbeta primers. Clones were read by immunoSEQ multiplex PCR, and TCRdb kept only the in-frame ones, dropping some. The sample holds 130,000 to 150,000 clones; 64% are singletons and the top ten take about 2.9%. Sequencing was carried out using PBMCs. These receptors were collected from a woman aged 25-40 years in good health and CMV-seropositive.

The CDR3 coding sequence is TGTGCCAGCAGCCCGAGGGGGGAGCACAGGGGGACAGATACGCAGTATTTT. This codes for CASSPRGEHRGTDTQYF. V is TRBV9 and J is TRBJ2-3; TRBD1 agrees at 8 bases. This CDR3 is 17 amino acids long. V shed 4 bases and J 3 bases; nucleotides not matched to a gene: 13. Germline-derived CDR1 and CDR2 are SGDLS and YYNGEE.

This clone showed up just a few times. The rearrangement uses TRBV4-1 and TRBJ1-4; 10 bases agree with TRBD1. The V gene's germline CDR1 is MGHRA and CDR2 YSYEKL. V lost 2 bases to trimming and J lost 7 bases; unmatched junction nucleotides: 4. The CDR3 contains 15 residues. The CDR3 spells CASSQRQGALEKLFF. In DNA, the CDR3 is TGCGCCAGCAGCCAACGACAGGGGGCGCTTGAAAAACTGTTTTTT.

This clone has only a few counts. Other DNA sequences in the same sample also yield this CDR3. This chain connects TRBV18 to TRBJ1-1; unclear D gene. CDR3 size: 13 residues. Trimming stripped 3 bases from V and 4 bases from J, with 9 bases between. In germline, CDR1 is KGHSH, CDR2 LQKENI. The CDR3 is CASSPRGGTEAFF. The CDR3 DNA sequence: TGTGCCAGCTCACCGCGGGGTGGCACTGAAGCTTTCTTT.

This clone showed up just a few times. The rearrangement uses TRBV11-2 and TRBJ1-1; D gene unclear. Trimming removed 10 bases from V and 0 bases from J, with 9 bases in between. CDR3 length: 12 amino acids. CDR1 and CDR2 (germline): SGHAT, FQNNGV. The CDR3 nucleotides read TGTGCCACCGCGGGCATGAACACTGAAGCTTTCTTT. Amino acid sequence: CATAGMNTEAFF.

The V call is TRBV4-1, the J call TRBJ2-5; 8 nucleotides match TRBD2. CDR3 size: 17 residues. V shed 1 base, J shed 5 bases, and the junction held 12 bases outside the gene matches. Germline lookup yields CDR1 MGHRA and CDR2 YSYEKL. CDR3 DNA sequence: TGCGCCAGCAGCCAAGTACGACAGCGGGGGTTTTTGGAGACCCAGTACTTC. Its translation: CASSQVRQRGFLETQYF.

The CDR3 spells CASGEGQPQHF. Here the CDR3 DNA reads TGTGCCAGCGGGGAGGGTCAGCCCCAGCATTTT. The chain combines TRBV18 with TRBJ1-5; D is unclear. The CDR3 has 11 residues. The V gene lost 8 bases and the J gene lost 6 bases, with 8 bases spanning the gap. CDR1 KGHSH and CDR2 LQKENI come from the germline V gene.

This clone was seen a single time. V is TRBV2 and J is TRBJ1-5; D possibly corresponds to TRBD1 (6 bases). Germline assignment: CDR1 SNHLY and CDR2 FYNNEI. V was shortened by 5 bases and J by 2 bases, with 10 bases between the two germline ends. The CDR3 loop spans 14 amino acids. CDR3: CASSRQDRNQPQHF. CDR3 nucleotide sequence: TGTGCCAGCAGTCGACAGGACCGCAATCAGCCCCAGCATTTT.

This clone turned up a few times. This sequence joins TRBV7-6 and TRBJ2-2, with 12 bases matching TRBD2. Trimming took 2 bases from V and 4 from J; bases not matched to a gene: 17. Germline assignment: CDR1 SGHVS and CDR2 FNYEAQ. The CDR3 length is 21 residues. In DNA, the CDR3 is TGTGCCAGCAGCTTAAAATTGGGGAGACTAGCGGGAGATTCTCGCACCGGGGAGCTGTTTTTT. This codes for CASSLKLGRLAGDSRTGELFF.

Only a few counts were recorded for this clone. The chain recombines TRBV5-1 with TRBJ1-3; TRBD1 is a possible D gene (5 bases). Trimming stripped 3 bases from V and 0 bases from J, with 7 bases between. Germline V lookup: CDR1 SGHRS, CDR2 YFSETQ. The CDR3 sequence is 14 residues long. As DNA, the CDR3 is TGCGCCAGCAGCTCGACAGCCTCTGGAAACACCATATATTTT. The encoded protein is CASSSTASGNTIYF.

The chain employs TRBV6-7 and TRBJ1-5; 8 bases line up with TRBD1. TRBV6-7 counts as an open reading frame of uncertain function. Trimming took 0 bases from V and 2 from J; bases not matched to a gene: 9. This CDR3 is built from 18 residues. The CDR3 bases are TGTGCCAGCAGTTACTCGAGCCCCCCGACAGGGGGCAATCAGCCCCAGCATTTT. Translated: CASSYSSPPTGGNQPQHF.

The chain uses TRBV25-1 and TRBJ1-2, with a tentative D call TRBD1 (5 bases). The CDR3 is made up of 14 amino acids. V was shortened by 7 bases and J by 4 bases, with 16 bases between the two germline ends. Germline-derived CDR1 and CDR2 are MGHDK and SYGVNS. This CDR3 reads CASTPAGGTYGYTF. Here the CDR3 DNA reads TGTGCCAGCACCCCGGCGGGGGGAACCTATGGCTACACCTTC.

This rearrangement joins TRBV16 to TRBJ2-7, with D perhaps TRBD2 (5 bases). Germline CDR1 reads KGHSY; CDR2 reads FQNENV. This CDR3 is 13 amino acids long. V was shortened by 6 bases and J by 7 bases, with 16 bases between the two germline ends. CDR3 in DNA: TGTGCCAGCAGACCCCCGGGGTCTATGGAGCAGTACTTC. It is translated as CASRPPGSMEQYF. Complete variable domain (other parts from reference TRBV16 and TRBJ2-7): GEEVAQTPKHLVRGEGQKAKLYCAPIKGHSYVFWYQQVLKNEFKFLISFQNENVFDETGMPKERFSAKCLPNSPCSLEIQATKLEDSAVYFCASRPPGSMEQYFGPGTRLTVT.

The chain has TRBV7-7 and TRBJ2-7; D ambiguous. CDR1 SSHAT and CDR2 FNYEAQ come from the germline V gene (reference sequence). Trimming cost V 5 bases and J 3 bases, with 11 bases left between them. CDR3 length equals 13 residues. The CDR3 nucleotides are TGTGCCAGCAGCCGCGGTGGCGTCTACGAGCAGTACTTC. Amino acid sequence: CASSRGGVYEQYF.

This chain connects TRBV7-9 to TRBJ2-7, with a tentative D call TRBD1 (5 bases). The germline CDR1 and CDR2 sequences are SEHNR and FQNEAQ (reference sequence). Trimming shortened V by 6 bases and J by 0 bases, and 9 bases separated the two germline ends. The CDR3 has 13 amino acids. The CDR3 here is CASRFDSSYEQYF. The CDR3 coding sequence is TGTGCCAGCAGATTTGACAGCTCCTACGAGCAGTACTTC.

This clone was picked up a small number of times. The V gene is TRBV18, the J gene TRBJ1-3; 7 bases fit TRBD1. The CDR3 contains 15 residues. Germline V gene lookup returns CDR1 KGHSH and CDR2 LQKENI. V shed 3 bases, J shed 4 bases, and the junction held 6 bases outside the gene matches. CDR3 protein: CASSPDRARGNTIYF. CDR3 DNA: TGTGCCAGCTCACCCGACAGGGCGAGAGGAAACACCATATATTTT.

This clone occurred a few times. The chain carries TRBV18 and TRBJ1-5, with D uncertain. Germline V gives CDR1 KGHSH, CDR2 LQKENI. Trimming shortened V by 0 bases and J by 4 bases, and 7 bases separated the two germline ends. The CDR3 length is 14 residues. The CDR3 loop is CASSPPQVNQPQHF. In nucleotides, the CDR3 is TGTGCCAGCTCACCACCCCAGGTGAATCAGCCCCAGCATTTT.

The CDR3 is CAWSKITGLGQYF. CDR3 DNA sequence: TGTGCCTGGAGTAAAATAACAGGGTTGGGGCAGTACTTC. The chain couples TRBV30 to TRBJ2-7; TRBD1 might be the D (6 bases). CDR1 and CDR2 (germline): GTSNPN, SVGIG (reference sequence). This CDR3 has 13 residues. Trimming took off 2 bases at V and 9 bases at J, with 17 bases between the two ends.

This clone was detected only a few times. V gene TRBV5-6 combines with J gene TRBJ1-5, with 7 bases aligning to TRBD1. CDR1 is SGHDT, CDR2 YYEEEE, per germline. Unmatched junction bases numbered 10, after V lost 4 bases and J lost 0 bases. CDR3 length: 17 residues. The CDR3 sequence: CASSKQTGESSNQPQHF. Here the CDR3 DNA reads TGTGCCAGCAGCAAGCAAACAGGGGAAAGTAGCAATCAGCCCCAGCATTTT. Complete variable domain (other parts from reference TRBV5-6 and TRBJ1-5): DAGVTQSPTHLIKTRGQQVTLRCSPKSGHDTVSWYQQALGQGPQFIFQYYEEEERQRGNFPDRFSGHQFPNYSSELNVNALLLGDSALYLCASSKQTGESSNQPQHFGDGTRLSIL.

This chain uses TRBV6-5 with TRBJ1-2; 8 bases map to TRBD1. Trimming took 2 bases from V and 6 from J; bases not matched to a gene: 2. The CDR3 spans 13 residues. Looked up from germline, CDR1 is MNHEY and CDR2 is SVGAGI. CDR3: CASSYMTGDGYTF. CDR3 bases: TGTGCCAGCAGTTACATGACAGGGGATGGCTACACCTTC.

As to this clone: An end of the junction differs from the germline gene, which may be a read error. The CDR3 reads CASSGPTGGVDQEIQYF. The CDR3 DNA reads as TGTGCCAGCAGTGGCCCGACAGGGGGGGTGGACCAAGAGATCCAGTACTTC. The chain has TRBV6-1 and TRBJ2-5; 9 positions agree with TRBD1. The CDR3 is 17 residues long. From germline, CDR1 is MNHNS and CDR2 SASEGT.

The rearrangement links TRBV7-8 to TRBJ2-3, with D unclear. CDR1 is SGHVS, CDR2 FQNEAQ, per germline. This CDR3 region has 11 residues. V was clipped by 5 bases and J by 6 bases, with 6 bases between them. This CDR3 is CASSLSDTQYF. The CDR3 coding sequence is TGTGCCAGCAGCCTTAGCGATACGCAGTATTTT.